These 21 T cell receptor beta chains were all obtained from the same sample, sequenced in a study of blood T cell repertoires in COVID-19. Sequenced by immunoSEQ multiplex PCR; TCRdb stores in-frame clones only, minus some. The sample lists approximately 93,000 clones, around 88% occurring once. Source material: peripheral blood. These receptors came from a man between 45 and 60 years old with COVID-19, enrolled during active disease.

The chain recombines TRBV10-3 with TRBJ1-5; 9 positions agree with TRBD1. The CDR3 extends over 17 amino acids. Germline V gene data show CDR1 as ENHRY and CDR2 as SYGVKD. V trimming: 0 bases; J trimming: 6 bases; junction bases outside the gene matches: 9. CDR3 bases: TGTGCCATCAGTGAGTCGTGGGGACAGGGTCCAGGTCAGCCCCAGCATTTT. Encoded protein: CAISESWGQGPGQPQHF.

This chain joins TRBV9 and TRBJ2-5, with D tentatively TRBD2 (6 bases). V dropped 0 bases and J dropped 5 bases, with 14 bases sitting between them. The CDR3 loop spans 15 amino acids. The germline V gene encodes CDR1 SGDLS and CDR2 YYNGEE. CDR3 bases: TGTGCCAGCAGCGTAGATCGGGGGACCGGGGAGACCCAGTACTTC. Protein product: CASSVDRGTGETQYF.

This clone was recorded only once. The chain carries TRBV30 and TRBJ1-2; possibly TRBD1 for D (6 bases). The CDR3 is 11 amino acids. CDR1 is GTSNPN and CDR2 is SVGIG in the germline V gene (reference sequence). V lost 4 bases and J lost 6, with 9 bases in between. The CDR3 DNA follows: TGTGCCTGGACCTCAGGGGATGGCTACACCTTC. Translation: CAWTSGDGYTF.

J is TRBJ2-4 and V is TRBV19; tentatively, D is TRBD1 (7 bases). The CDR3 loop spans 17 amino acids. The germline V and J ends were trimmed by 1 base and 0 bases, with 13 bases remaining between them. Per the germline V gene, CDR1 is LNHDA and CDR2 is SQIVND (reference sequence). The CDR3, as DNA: TGTGCCAGTAGTATAGTTAGGCAGGGGGGAGCCAAAAACATTCAGTACTTC. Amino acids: CASSIVRQGGAKNIQYF.

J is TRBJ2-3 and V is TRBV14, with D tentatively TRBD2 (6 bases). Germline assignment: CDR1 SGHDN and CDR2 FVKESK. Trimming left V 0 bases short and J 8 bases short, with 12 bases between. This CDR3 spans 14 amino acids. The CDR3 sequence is CASSQDRGSGTQYF. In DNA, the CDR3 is TGTGCCAGCAGCCAAGATCGGGGGTCGGGTACGCAGTATTTT.

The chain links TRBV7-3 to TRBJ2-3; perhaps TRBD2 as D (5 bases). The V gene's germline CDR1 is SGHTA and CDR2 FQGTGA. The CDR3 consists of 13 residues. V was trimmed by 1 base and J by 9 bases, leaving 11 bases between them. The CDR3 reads CASSLSPGETQYF. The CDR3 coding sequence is TGTGCCAGCAGCTTAAGCCCCGGGGAGACGCAGTATTTT.

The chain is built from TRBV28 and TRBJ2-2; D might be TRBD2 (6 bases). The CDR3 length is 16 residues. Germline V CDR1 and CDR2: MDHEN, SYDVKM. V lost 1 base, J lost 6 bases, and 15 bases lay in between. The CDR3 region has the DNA TGTGCCAGCAGTTTATTCGGGGGACGAGGTTCCGGGGAGCTGTTTTTT. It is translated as CASSLFGGRGSGELFF.

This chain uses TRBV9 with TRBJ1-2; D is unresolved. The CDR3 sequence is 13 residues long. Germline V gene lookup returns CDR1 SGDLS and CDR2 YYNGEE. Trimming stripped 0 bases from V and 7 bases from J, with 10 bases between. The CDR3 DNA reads TGTGCCAGCAGCGTAGGGGGAGGTGGTGGCTACACCTTC. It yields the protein CASSVGGGGGYTF.

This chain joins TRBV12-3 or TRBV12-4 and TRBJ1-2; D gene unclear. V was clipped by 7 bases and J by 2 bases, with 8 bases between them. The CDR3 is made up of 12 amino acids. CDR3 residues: CASNAGNYGYTF. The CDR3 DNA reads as TGTGCCAGCAACGCGGGCAACTATGGCTACACCTTC.

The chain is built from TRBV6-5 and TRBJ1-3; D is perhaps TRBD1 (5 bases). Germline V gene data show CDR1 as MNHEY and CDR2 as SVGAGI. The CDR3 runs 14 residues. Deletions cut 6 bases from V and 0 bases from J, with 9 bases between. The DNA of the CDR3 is TGTGCCAGCAGCTCAGGGAACTCTGGAAACACCATATATTTT. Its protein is CASSSGNSGNTIYF.

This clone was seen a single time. The CDR3 loop is CASSPDRANQPQHF. CDR3 bases: TGTGCCAGCTCACCGGACAGGGCGAATCAGCCCCAGCATTTT. This chain joins TRBV18 and TRBJ1-5; 8 nucleotides agree with TRBD1. This CDR3 is built from 14 residues. Trimming took 3 bases from V and 4 from J; bases not matched to a gene: 2. Germline CDR1 KGHSH, CDR2 LQKENI.

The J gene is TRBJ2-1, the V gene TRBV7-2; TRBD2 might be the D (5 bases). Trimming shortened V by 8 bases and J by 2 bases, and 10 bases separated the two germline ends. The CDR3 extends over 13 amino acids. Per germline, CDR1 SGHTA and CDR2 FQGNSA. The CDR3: CASGWTAYNEQFF. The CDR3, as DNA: TGTGCCAGCGGGTGGACTGCCTACAATGAGCAGTTCTTC.

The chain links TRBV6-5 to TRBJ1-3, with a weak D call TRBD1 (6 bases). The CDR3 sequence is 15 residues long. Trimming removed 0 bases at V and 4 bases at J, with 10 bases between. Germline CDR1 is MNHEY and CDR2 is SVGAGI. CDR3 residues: CASSYSRGRGNTIYF. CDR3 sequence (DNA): TGTGCCAGCAGTTACTCGCGGGGGCGCGGAAACACCATATATTTT.

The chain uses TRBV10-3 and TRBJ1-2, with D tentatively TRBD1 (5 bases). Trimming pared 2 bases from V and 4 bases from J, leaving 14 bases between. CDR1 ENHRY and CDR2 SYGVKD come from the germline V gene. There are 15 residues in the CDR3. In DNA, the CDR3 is TGTGCCATCAGTGAGAGCCAGGGCCAATCCTATGGCTACACCTTC. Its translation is CAISESQGQSYGYTF.

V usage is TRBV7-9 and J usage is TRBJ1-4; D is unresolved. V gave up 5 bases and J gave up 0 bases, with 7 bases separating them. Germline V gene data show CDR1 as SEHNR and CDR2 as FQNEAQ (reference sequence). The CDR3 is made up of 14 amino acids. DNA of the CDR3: TGTGCCAGCAGCCGTCGTGCAACTAATGAAAAACTGTTTTTT. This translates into CASSRRATNEKLFF.

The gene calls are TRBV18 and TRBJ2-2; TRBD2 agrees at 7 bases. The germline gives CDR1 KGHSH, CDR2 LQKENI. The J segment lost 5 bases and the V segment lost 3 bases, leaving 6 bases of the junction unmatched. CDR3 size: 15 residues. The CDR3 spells CASSPEDGRTGELFF. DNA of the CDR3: TGTGCCAGCTCACCGGAGGACGGGAGGACCGGGGAGCTGTTTTTT.

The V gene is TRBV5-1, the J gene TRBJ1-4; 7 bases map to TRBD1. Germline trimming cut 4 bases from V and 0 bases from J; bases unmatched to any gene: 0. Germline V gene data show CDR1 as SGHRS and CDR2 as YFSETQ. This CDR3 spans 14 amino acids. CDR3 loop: CASSGTATNEKLFF. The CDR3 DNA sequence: TGCGCCAGCAGCGGGACAGCAACTAATGAAAAACTGTTTTTT. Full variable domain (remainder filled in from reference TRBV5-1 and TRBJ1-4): KAGVTQTPRYLIKTRGQQVTLSCSPISGHRSVSWYQQTPGQGLQFLFEYFSETQRNKGNFPGRFSGRQFSNSRSEMNVSTLELGDSALYLCASSGTATNEKLFFGSGTQLSVL.

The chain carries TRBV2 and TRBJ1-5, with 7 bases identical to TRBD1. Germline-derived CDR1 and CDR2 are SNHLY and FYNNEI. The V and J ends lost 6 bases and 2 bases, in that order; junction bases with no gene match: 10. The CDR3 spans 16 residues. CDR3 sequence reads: CASRGDRAWGNQPQHF. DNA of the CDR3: TGTGCCAGCAGGGGAGACAGGGCGTGGGGCAATCAGCCCCAGCATTTT.

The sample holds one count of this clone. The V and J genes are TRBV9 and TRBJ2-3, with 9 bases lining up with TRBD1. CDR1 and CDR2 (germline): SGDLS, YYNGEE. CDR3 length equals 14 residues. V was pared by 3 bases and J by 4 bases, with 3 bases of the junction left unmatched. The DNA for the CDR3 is TGTGCCAGCAGCGCGGGACAGGGTCCAGATACGCAGTATTTT. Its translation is CASSAGQGPDTQYF.

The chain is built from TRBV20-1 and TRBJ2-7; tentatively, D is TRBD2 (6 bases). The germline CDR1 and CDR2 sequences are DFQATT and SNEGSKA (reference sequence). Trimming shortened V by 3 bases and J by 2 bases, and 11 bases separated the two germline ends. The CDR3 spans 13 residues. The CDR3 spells CSASWRGTYEQYF. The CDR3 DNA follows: TGCAGTGCTAGTTGGCGGGGCACCTACGAGCAGTACTTC.

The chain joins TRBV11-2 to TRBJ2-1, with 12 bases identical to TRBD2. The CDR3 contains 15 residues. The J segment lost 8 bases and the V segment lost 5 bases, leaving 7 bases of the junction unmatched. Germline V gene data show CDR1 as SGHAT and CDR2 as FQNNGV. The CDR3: CASSALLAGGYEQFF. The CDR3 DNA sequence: TGTGCCAGCAGCGCCCTACTAGCGGGGGGTTATGAGCAGTTCTTC.